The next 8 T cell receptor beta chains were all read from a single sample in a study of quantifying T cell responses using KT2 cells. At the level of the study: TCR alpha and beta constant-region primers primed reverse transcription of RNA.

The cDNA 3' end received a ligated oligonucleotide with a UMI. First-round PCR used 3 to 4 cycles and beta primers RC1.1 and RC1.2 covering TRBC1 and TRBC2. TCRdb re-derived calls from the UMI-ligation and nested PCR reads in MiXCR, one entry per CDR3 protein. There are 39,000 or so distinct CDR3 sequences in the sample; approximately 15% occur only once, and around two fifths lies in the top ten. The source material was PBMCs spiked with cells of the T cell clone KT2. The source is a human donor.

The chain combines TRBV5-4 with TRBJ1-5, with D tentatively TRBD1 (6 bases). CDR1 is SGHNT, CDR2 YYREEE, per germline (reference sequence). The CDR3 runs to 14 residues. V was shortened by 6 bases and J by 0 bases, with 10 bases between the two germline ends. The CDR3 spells CASNLQGSNQPQHF. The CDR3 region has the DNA TGTGCCAGCAATTTACAGGGTAGCAATCAGCCCCAGCATTTT.

The CDR3 sequence is CAWGRGLRGSYNEQFF. CDR3 bases: TGTGCCTGGGGGAGGGGACTAAGGGGCTCCTACAATGAGCAGTTCTTC. The V gene is TRBV30, the J gene TRBJ2-1, with TRBD2 matching 7 bases. This CDR3 is 16 amino acids long. After removal of 5 bases from V and 0 bases from J, the junction contained 10 bases not matched to a gene. In germline, CDR1 is GTSNPN, CDR2 SVGIG (reference sequence).

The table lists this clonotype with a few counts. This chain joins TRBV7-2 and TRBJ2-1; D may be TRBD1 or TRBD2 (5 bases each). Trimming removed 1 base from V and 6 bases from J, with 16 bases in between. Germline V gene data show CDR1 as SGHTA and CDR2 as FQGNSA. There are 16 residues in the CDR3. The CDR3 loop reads CASSLVGIATGNEQFF. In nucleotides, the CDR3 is TGTGCCAGCAGCTTAGTCGGGATAGCCACAGGCAATGAGCAGTTCTTC. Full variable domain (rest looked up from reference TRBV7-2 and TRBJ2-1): GAGVSQSPSNKVTEKGKDVELRCDPISGHTALYWYRQSLGQGLEFLIYFQGNSAPDKSGLPSDRFSAERTGGSVSTLTIQRTQQEDSAVYLCASSLVGIATGNEQFFGPGTRLTVL.

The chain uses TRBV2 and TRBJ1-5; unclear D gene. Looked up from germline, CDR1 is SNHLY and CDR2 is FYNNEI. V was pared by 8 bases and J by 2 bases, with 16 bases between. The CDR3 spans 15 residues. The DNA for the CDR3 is TGTGCCAGCTTTCGGGGTAAGGAGGGCAATCAGCCCCAGCATTTT. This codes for CASFRGKEGNQPQHF.

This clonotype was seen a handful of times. CDR3 in amino acids: CASSSGTDSNQPQHF. In DNA, the CDR3 is TGTGCCAGCAGTTCCGGGACAGATAGCAATCAGCCCCAGCATTTT. The V and J genes are TRBV28 and TRBJ1-5; 7 bases are shared with TRBD1. The CDR3 extends over 15 amino acids. V trimming: 4 bases; J trimming: 0 bases; junction bases outside the gene matches: 3. Germline-derived CDR1 and CDR2 are MDHEN and SYDVKM.

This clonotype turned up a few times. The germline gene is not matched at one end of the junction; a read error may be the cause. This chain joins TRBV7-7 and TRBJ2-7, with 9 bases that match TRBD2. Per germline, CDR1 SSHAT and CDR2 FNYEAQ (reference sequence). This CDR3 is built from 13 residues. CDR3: CASSSGTSTEQYF. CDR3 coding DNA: TGTGCTAGCAGCTCCGGGACTAGCACCGAGCAGTACTTC.

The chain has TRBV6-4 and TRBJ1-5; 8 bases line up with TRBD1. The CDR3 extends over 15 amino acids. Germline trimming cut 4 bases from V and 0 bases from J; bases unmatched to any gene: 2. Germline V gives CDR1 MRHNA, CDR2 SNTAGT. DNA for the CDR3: TGTGCCAGCAGTGGACAGGGGTATAGCAATCAGCCCCAGCATTTT. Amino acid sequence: CASSGQGYSNQPQHF.

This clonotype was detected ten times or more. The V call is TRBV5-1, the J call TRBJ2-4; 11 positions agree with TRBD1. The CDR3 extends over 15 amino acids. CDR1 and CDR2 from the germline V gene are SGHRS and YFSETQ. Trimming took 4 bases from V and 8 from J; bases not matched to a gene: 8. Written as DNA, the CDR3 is TGCGCCAGCAGCCCCCGTGGACAGGGGGCGGACATTCAGTACTTC. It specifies CASSPRGQGADIQYF.